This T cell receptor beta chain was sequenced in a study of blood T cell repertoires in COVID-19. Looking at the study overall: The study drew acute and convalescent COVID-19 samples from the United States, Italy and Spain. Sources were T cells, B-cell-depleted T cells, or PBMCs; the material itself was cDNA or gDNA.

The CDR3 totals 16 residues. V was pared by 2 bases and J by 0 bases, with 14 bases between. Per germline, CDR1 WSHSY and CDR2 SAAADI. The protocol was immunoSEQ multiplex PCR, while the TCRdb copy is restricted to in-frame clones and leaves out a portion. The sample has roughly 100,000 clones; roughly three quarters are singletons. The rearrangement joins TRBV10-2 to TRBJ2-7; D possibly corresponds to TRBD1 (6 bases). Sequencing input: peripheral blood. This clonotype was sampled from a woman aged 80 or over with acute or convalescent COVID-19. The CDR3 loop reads CASSERGRPPSYEQYF. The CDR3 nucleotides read TGCGCCAGCAGTGAGAGGGGGAGACCTCCCTCCTACGAGCAGTACTTC.